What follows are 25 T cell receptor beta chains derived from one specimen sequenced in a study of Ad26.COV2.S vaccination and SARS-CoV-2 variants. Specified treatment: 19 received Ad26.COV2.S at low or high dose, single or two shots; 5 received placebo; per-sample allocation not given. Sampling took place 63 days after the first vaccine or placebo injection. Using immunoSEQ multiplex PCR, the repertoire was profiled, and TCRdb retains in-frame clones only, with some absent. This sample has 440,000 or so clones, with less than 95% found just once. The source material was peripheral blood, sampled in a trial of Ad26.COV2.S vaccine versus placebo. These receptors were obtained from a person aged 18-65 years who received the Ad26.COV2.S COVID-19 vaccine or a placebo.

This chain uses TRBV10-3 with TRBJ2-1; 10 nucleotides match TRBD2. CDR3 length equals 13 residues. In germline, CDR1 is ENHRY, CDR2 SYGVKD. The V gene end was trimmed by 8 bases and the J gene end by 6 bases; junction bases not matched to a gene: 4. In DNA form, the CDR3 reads TGTGCCATCGGAGCGGGAGGGGGCAATGAGCAGTTCTTC. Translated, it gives CAIGAGGGNEQFF.

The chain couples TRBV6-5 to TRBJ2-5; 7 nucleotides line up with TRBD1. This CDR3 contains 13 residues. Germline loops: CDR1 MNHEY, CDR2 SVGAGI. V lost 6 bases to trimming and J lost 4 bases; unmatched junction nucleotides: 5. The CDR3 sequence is CASRYRGGETQYF. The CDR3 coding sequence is TGTGCCAGCAGGTACAGGGGTGGAGAGACCCAGTACTTC.

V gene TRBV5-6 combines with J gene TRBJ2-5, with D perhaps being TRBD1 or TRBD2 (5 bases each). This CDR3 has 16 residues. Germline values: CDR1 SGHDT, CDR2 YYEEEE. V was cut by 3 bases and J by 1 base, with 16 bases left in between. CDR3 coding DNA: TGTGCCAGCAGCTACCGGGACGTTGGGTCCCAAGAGACCCAGTACTTC. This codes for CASSYRDVGSQETQYF.

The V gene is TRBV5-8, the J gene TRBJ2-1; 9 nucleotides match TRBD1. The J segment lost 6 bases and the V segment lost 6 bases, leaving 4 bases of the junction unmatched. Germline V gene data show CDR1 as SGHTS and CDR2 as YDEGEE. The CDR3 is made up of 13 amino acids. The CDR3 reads CASNQDRGNEQFF. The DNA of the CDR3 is TGTGCCAGCAACCAGGACAGGGGCAATGAGCAGTTCTTC.

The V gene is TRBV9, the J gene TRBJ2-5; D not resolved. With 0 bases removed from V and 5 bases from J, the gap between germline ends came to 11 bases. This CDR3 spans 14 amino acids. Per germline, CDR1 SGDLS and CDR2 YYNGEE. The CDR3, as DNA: TGTGCCAGCAGCGTAGGACCGCAGATGGAGACCCAGTACTTC. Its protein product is CASSVGPQMETQYF.

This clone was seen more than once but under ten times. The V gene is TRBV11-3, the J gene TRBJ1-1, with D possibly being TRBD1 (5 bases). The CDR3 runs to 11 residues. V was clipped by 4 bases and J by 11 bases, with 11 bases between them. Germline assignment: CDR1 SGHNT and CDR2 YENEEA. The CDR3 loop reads CASSSQGDAFF. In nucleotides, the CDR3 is TGTGCCAGCAGCTCCCAGGGTGACGCTTTCTTT.

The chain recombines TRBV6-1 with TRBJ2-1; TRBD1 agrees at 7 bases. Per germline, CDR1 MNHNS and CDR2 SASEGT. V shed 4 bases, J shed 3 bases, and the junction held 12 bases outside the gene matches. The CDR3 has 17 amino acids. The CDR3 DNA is TGTGCCAGCAGTGGAGAACAGGGGTCATTTGACTACAATGAGCAGTTCTTC. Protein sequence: CASSGEQGSFDYNEQFF.

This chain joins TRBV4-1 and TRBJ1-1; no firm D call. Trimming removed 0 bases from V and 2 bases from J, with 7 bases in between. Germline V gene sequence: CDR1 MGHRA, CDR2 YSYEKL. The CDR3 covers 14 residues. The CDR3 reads CASSQDTGNTEAFF. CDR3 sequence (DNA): TGCGCCAGCAGCCAAGATACCGGCAACACTGAAGCTTTCTTT.

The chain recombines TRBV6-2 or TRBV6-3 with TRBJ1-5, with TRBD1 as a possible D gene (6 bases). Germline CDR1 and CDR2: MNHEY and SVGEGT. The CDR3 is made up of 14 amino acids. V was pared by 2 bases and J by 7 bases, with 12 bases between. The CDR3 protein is CASSYPRGNQPQHF. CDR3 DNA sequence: TGTGCCAGCAGTTACCCCAGGGGAAACCAGCCCCAGCATTTT.

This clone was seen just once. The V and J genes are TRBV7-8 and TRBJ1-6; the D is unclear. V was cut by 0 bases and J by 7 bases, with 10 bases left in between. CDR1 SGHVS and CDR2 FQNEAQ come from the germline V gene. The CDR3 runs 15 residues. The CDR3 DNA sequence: TGTGCCAGCAGCTTAGCGGCGGGTGTGAATTCACCCCTCCACTTT. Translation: CASSLAAGVNSPLHF.

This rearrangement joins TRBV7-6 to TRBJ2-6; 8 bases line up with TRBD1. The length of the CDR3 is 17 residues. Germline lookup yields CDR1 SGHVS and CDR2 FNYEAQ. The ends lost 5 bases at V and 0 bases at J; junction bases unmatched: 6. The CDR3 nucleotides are TGTGCCAGCAGCCCAGACAGGGGCGACTCTGGGGCCAACGTCCTGACTTTC. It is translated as CASSPDRGDSGANVLTF.

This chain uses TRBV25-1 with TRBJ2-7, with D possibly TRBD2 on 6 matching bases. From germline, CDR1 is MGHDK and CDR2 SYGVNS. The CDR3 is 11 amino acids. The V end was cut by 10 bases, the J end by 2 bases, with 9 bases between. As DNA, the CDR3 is TGTGCCACCGGGAGAACCTACGAGCAGTACTTC. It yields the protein CATGRTYEQYF.

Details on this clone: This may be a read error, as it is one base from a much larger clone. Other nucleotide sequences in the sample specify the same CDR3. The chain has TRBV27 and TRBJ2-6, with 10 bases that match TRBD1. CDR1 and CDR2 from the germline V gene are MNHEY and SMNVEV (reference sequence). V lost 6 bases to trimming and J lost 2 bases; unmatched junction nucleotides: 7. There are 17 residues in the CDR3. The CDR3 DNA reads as TGTGCCAGCAGACAGACAGGGGGCTTAGCTGGGGCCAACGTCCTGACTTTC. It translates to CASRQTGGLAGANVLTF. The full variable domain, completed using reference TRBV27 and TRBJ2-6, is EAQVTQNPRYLITVTGKKLTVTCSQNMNHEYMSWYRQDPGLGLRQIYYSMNVEVTDKGDVPEGYKVSRKEKRNFPLILESPSPNQTSLYFCASRQTGGLAGANVLTFGAGSRLTVL.

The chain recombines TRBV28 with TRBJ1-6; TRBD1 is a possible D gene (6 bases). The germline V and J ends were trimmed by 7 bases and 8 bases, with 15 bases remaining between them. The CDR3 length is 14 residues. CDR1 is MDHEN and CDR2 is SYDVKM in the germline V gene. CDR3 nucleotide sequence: TGTGCCAGCAAACTGGACAGTAGTGATTCACCCCTCCACTTT. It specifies CASKLDSSDSPLHF.

The CDR3 DNA reads TGTGCCAGCAGCTCAGCAGGGAATCCCACCGGGGAGCTGTTTTTT. Translating it yields CASSSAGNPTGELFF. This sequence joins TRBV7-2 and TRBJ2-2; tentative D call: TRBD1 (5 bases). The CDR3 length is 15 residues. Germline V gene lookup returns CDR1 SGHTA and CDR2 FQGNSA. V lost 4 bases and J 4 bases, leaving 13 bases between the germline ends.

CDR3: CASSTWTGKNKETQYF. CDR3 in DNA: TGTGCCAGTAGTACCTGGACAGGGAAGAACAAAGAGACCCAGTACTTC. This chain links TRBV19 with TRBJ2-5, with 8 bases matching TRBD1. Losses at the gene ends were 4 bases for V and 3 bases for J; bases not matched to a gene: 10. This CDR3 has 16 residues. CDR1 LNHDA and CDR2 SQIVND come from the germline V gene (reference sequence).

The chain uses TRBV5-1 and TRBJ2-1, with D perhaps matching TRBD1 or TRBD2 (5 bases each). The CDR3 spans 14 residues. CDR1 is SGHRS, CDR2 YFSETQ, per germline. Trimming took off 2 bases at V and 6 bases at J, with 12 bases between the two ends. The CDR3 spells CASSFPGLSNEQFF. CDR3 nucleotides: TGCGCCAGCAGCTTCCCGGGGCTGTCCAATGAGCAGTTCTTC.

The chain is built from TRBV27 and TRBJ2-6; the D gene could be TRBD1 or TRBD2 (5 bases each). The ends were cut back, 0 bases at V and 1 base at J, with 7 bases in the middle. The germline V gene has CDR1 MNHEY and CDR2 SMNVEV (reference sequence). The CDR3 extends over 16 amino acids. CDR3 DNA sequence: TGTGCCAGCAGTTTATCGGGGGTTTCTGGGGCCAACGTCCTGACTTTC. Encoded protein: CASSLSGVSGANVLTF.

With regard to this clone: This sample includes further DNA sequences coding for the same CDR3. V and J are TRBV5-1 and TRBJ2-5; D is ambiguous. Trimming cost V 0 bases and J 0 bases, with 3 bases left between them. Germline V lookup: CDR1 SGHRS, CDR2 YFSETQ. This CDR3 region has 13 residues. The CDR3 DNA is TGCGCCAGCAGCTTGGGTTACCAAGAGACCCAGTACTTC. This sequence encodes CASSLGYQETQYF.

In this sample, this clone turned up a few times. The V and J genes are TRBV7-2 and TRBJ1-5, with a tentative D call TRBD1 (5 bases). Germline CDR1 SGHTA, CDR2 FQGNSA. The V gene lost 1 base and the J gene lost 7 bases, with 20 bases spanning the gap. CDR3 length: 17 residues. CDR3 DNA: TGTGCCAGCAGCTTAGAGATCGACAGTAGGGGTGGGCAGCCCCAGCATTTT. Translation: CASSLEIDSRGGQPQHF.

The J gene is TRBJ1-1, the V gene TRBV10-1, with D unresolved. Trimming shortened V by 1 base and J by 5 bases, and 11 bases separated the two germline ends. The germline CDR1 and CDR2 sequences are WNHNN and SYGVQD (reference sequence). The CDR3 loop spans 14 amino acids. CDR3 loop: CASSEWRGWTEAFF. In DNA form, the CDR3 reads TGCGCCAGCAGTGAGTGGAGAGGGTGGACTGAAGCTTTCTTT.

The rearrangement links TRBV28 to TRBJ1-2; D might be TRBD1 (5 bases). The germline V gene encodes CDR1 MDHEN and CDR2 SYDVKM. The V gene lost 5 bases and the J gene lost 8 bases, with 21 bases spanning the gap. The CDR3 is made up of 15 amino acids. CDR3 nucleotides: TGTGCCAGCAGTGTCCGGACACCTCAACTGGGCGGCTACACCTTC. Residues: CASSVRTPQLGGYTF.

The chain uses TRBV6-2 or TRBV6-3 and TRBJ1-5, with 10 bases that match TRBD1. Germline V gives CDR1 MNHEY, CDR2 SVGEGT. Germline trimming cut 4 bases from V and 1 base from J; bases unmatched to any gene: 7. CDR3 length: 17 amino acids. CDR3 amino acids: CASSSGWDRGSNQPQHF. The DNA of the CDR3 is TGTGCCAGCAGTTCAGGCTGGGACAGGGGAAGCAATCAGCCCCAGCATTTT.

This CDR3 is CASSIEQSQDTEAFF. For the CDR3, the DNA is TGTGCCAGTAGTATAGAACAGTCTCAGGACACTGAAGCTTTCTTT. The gene calls are TRBV19 and TRBJ1-1; no clear D. The CDR3 consists of 15 residues. Trimming removed 0 bases from V and 3 bases from J, with 11 bases in between. Germline loops: CDR1 LNHDA, CDR2 SQIVND (reference sequence).

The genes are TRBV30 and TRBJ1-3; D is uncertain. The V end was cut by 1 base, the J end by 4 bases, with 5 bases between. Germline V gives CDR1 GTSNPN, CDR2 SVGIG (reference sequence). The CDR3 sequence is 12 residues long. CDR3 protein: CAWSGYGNTIYF. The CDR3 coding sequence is TGTGCCTGGAGTGGTTACGGAAACACCATATATTTT.